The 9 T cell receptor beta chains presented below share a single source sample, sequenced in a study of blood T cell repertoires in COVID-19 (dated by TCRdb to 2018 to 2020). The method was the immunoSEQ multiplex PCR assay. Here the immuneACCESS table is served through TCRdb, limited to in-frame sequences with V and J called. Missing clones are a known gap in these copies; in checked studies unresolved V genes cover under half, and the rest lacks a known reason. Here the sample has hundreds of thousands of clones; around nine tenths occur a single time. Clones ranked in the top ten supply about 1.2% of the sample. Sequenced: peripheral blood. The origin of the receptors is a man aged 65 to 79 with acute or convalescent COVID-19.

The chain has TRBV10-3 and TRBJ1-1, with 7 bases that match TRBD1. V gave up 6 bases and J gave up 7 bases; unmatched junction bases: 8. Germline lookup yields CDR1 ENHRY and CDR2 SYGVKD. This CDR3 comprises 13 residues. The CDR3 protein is CAIRPGQDHEAFF. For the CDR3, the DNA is TGTGCCATCAGGCCCGGACAGGATCATGAAGCTTTCTTT.

The CDR3 spells CASSQDRDYGYTF. DNA for the CDR3: TGTGCCAGCAGCCAAGACAGGGACTATGGCTACACCTTC. The J gene is TRBJ1-2, the V gene TRBV2, with TRBD1 matching over 7 bases. Unmatched junction bases numbered 4, after V lost 6 bases and J lost 3 bases. CDR3 length equals 13 residues. Germline assignment: CDR1 SNHLY and CDR2 FYNNEI.

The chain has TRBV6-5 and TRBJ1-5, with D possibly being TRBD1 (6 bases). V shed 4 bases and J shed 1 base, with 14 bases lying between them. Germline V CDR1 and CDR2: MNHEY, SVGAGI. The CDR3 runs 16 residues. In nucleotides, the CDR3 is TGTGCCAGCAGTTCCAGCGGGGGGCCGAGCAATCAGCCCCAGCATTTT. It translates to CASSSSGGPSNQPQHF.

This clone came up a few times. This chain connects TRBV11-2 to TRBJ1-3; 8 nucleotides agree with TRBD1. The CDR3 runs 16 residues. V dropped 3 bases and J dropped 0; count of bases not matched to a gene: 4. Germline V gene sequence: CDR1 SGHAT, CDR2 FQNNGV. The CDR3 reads CASSLDRVYSGNTIYF. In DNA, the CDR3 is TGTGCCAGCAGCTTGGACAGGGTCTACTCTGGAAACACCATATATTTT.

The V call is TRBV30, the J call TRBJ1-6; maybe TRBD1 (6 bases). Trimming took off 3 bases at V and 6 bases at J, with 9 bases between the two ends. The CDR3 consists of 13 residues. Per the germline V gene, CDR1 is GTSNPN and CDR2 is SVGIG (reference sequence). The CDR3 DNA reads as TGTGCCTGGAGGGGACAAACTAATTCACCCCTCCACTTT. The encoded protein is CAWRGQTNSPLHF.

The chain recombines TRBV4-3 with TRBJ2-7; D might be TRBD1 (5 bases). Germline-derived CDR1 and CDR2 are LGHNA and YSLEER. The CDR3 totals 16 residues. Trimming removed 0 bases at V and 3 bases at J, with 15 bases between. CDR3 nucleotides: TGCGCCAGCAGCCAAGATTGGCAGGGTATAAGCTACGAGCAGTACTTC. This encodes CASSQDWQGISYEQYF.

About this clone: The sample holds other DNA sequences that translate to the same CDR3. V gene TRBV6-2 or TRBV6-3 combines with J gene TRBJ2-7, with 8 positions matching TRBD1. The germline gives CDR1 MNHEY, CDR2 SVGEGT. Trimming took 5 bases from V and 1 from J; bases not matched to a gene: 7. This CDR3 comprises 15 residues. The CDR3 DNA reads TGTGCCAGCAGTACTCCCGGACAGGGTTCCTACGAGCAGTACTTC. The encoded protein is CASSTPGQGSYEQYF.

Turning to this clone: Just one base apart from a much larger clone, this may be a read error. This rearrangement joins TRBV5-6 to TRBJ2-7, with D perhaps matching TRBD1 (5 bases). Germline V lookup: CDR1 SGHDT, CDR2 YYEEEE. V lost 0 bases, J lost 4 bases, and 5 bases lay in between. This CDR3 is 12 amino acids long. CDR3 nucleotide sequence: TGTGCCAGCAGCTTGGACAGGTACGAGCAGTACTTC. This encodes CASSLDRYEQYF. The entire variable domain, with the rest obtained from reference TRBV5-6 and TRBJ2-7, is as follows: DAGVTQSPTHLIKTRGQQVTLRCSPKSGHDTVSWYQQALGQGPQFIFQYYEEEERQRGNFPDRFSGHQFPNYSSELNVNALLLGDSALYLCASSLDRYEQYFGPGTRLTVT.

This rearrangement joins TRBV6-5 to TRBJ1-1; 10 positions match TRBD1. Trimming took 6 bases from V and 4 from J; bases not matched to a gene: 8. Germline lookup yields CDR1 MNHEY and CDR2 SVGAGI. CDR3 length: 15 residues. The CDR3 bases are TGTGCCAGCAGGCGACAGGGGGCGCAGGGCACTGAAGCTTTCTTT. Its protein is CASRRQGAQGTEAFF.